Listed below are T cell receptor beta chains from one sample, sequenced in a study of blood T cell repertoires in COVID-19. The repertoire was sequenced with immunoSEQ multiplex PCR; TCRdb's copy has only in-frame clones and lacks some. The repertoire holds 120,000 or so clones, with 85% to 90% as singletons. Sequencing was done on a sample of peripheral blood. Receptors originate from a woman aged 45-60 years with acute or convalescent COVID-19. Each CDR3 is given with its conserved first and last residue. A D gene is named only where the DNA matches it firmly. Size is stated for part of the rows, as once, few or many counts, or as a class when the clone is expanded.

>TRBJ1-3|-|-|TRBV13
TGTGCCAGCAGCTCGGGAATTTCTGGAAACACCATATATTTT
CASSSGISGNTIYF
>TRBJ2-1|TRBD2|-|TRBV2
TGTGCCAGCAGAACTAGCGGGGGGGCTTACAATGAGCAGTTCTTC
CASRTSGGAYNEQFF
>TRBJ1-2|-|-|TRBV10-3
TGTGCCATCAGTGAGACAGGAAATGGCTACACCTTC
CAISETGNGYTF
>TRBJ1-2|-|-|TRBV5-5
TGTGCCAGCAGCCACGGGGGGGAAGCCTATGGCTACACCTTC
CASSHGGEAYGYTF
>TRBJ2-5|TRBD2|-|TRBV7-9
TGTGCCAGCAGCTTAGGGTTAACTAGCGGGGGTCAAGAGACCCAGTACTTC
CASSLGLTSGGQETQYF
>TRBJ1-2|-|-|TRBV12-3/TRBV12-4
TGTGCCAGCAGTTTAACAAGCACTAATGGCTACACCTTC
CASSLTSTNGYTF
>TRBJ2-7|TRBD2|-|TRBV19
TGTGCCATCCGACCTGTAGGACTAGCTTTCGAGCAGTACTTC
CAIRPVGLAFEQYF
>TRBJ1-1|-|-|TRBV7-9
TGTGCCAGCCTGACAGGGAACACTGAAGCTTTCTTT
CASLTGNTEAFF
>TRBJ2-5|-|-|TRBV6-2/TRBV6-3
TGTGCCAGCAGTTACGGGGGACATCCCAAACAGACCCAGTACTTC
CASSYGGHPKQTQYF
>TRBJ2-3|TRBD2|-|TRBV6-2/TRBV6-3
TGTGCCAGCAGTGCATTAGCGGGGGGGTATAAATTAGGGGCGGATACGCAGTATTTT
CASSALAGGYKLGADTQYF
>TRBJ2-7|TRBD2|-|TRBV5-4
TGTGCCAGCAGCTTGCTAGCGGCCCACTCCTACGAGCAGTACTTC
CASSLLAAHSYEQYF
>TRBJ2-2|TRBD2|-|TRBV9
TGTGCCAGCAGCGTAGGGCTAGCGGGCACCGGGGAGCTGTTTTTT
CASSVGLAGTGELFF
>TRBJ1-4|-|-|TRBV19
TGTGCCAGTAGTATTCCCCCCCGGGATGAAAAACTGTTTTTT
CASSIPPRDEKLFF
>TRBJ2-3|TRBD2|-|TRBV5-6
TGTGCCAGCAGCTTGGCCGGGACTACCCGGGATACGCAGTATTTT
CASSLAGTTRDTQYF
>TRBJ2-3|TRBD2|once|TRBV11-2
TGTGCCAGCAGCCAAGTCCTAGCGGGGTATACAGATACGCAGTATTTT
CASSQVLAGYTDTQYF
>TRBJ2-3|-|-|TRBV18
TGTGCCAGCTCACCCACGAGCCAGCACGCACAGATGACGCAGTATTTT
CASSPTSQHAQMTQYF
>TRBJ1-2|-|-|TRBV27
TGTGCCAGCAGTCTTCAGGGCTACTATGGCTACACCTTC
CASSLQGYYGYTF
>TRBJ1-6|-|-|TRBV4-1
TGCGCCAGCAGCCAAGATCTGAAGAGGAGGAATTCACCCCTCCACTTT
CASSQDLKRRNSPLHF
>TRBJ1-6|-|-|TRBV19
TGTGCCAGTAGTTCCCTCGCATGGAGCTCCTATAATTCACCCCTCCACTTT
CASSSLAWSSYNSPLHF
>TRBJ2-1|TRBD1|-|TRBV7-2
TGTGCCAGCAGTTCTGACAGGGCAACCTACAATGAGCAGTTCTTC
CASSSDRATYNEQFF
>TRBJ2-3|TRBD2|-|TRBV3-1/TRBV3-2
TGTGCCAGCAGCCCATACATAGCGGGAGGTTCCACAGATACGCAGTATTTT
CASSPYIAGGSTDTQYF
>TRBJ2-7|-|once|TRBV18
TGTGCCAGCTCACGGACTACTTTTTTATACGAGCAGTACTTC
CASSRTTFLYEQYF
>TRBJ1-2|-|-|TRBV25-1
TGTGCCAGCAGTGAATTCCTGGGGGCTAGTGGCTACACCTTC
CASSEFLGASGYTF
>TRBJ1-5|TRBD1|-|TRBV15
TGTGCCACCAGCAGAATAACAGGGGGCTGGGGCCAGCCCCAGCATTTT
CATSRITGGWGQPQHF
>TRBJ1-4|-|-|TRBV6-5
TGTGCCAGCAGTTACCGACAGCGTGAAAAACTGTTTTTT
CASSYRQREKLFF
>TRBJ1-6|-|-|TRBV6-1
TGTGCCAGCAGTGAACAACGGGATTATGGTTCACCCCTCCACTTT
CASSEQRDYGSPLHF
>TRBJ2-2|TRBD2|-|TRBV9
TGTGCCAGCAGCGTAGACGTGGATAGCGGGAGCGGAAGCACCGGGGAGCTGTTTTTT
CASSVDVDSGSGSTGELFF
>TRBJ2-1|-|-|TRBV5-1
TGCGCCAGCAGCTTGGTTCCAGATTACAATGAGCAGTTCTTC
CASSLVPDYNEQFF
>TRBJ1-3|-|-|TRBV19
TGTGCCAGTAGTATCGGGGATTCTGGAAACACCATATATTTT
CASSIGDSGNTIYF
>TRBJ1-1|TRBD1|-|TRBV29-1
TGCAGCGTCGGGACAGACCTCATGAACACTGAAGCTTTCTTT
CSVGTDLMNTEAFF
>TRBJ2-4|TRBD2|-|TRBV28
TGTGCCAGCAGCCTGACTAGCGGAAACATTCAGTACTTC
CASSLTSGNIQYF
>TRBJ2-1|-|-|TRBV11-2
TGTGCCAGCAGCTTAGGAGGGAGCCAATACAATGAGCAGTTCTTC
CASSLGGSQYNEQFF
>TRBJ1-1|-|-|TRBV29-1
TGCAGCTCACAGACCCCACCAGCTTTCTTT
CSSQTPPAFF
>TRBJ1-4|-|-|TRBV5-1
TGCGCCAGCAGCGATACAGGATTTACTAATGAAAAACTGTTTTTT
CASSDTGFTNEKLFF